These 23 T cell receptor beta chains were all obtained from the same sample, sequenced in a study of control samples from healthy donors and cancer patients. Produced via immunoSEQ multiplex PCR; TCRdb's table is partial and in-frame only. The data contain more than 75,000 clones, over 85% of them singletons. Sequencing was done on a sample of blood. The receptors were gathered from a man aged 45-65 years in good health.

The rearrangement links TRBV29-1 to TRBJ1-3; 8 nucleotides agree with TRBD1. The CDR3 covers 14 residues. Trimming took 5 bases from V and 5 from J; bases not matched to a gene: 8. CDR1 is SQVTM and CDR2 is ANQGSEA in the germline V gene. The CDR3 reads CSVSGTGSRNTIYF. As DNA, the CDR3 is TGCAGCGTTTCCGGGACAGGATCAAGAAACACCATATATTTT.

This chain joins TRBV4-2 and TRBJ2-5, with 8 bases fitting TRBD2. This CDR3 contains 15 residues. Germline values: CDR1 LGHNA, CDR2 YNFKEQ. The V segment lost 0 bases and the J segment 5 bases; nucleotides outside the gene matches: 5. The chain's CDR3 is CASSQEYRLAETQYF. CDR3 coding DNA: TGTGCCAGCAGCCAAGAGTATCGACTAGCGGAGACCCAGTACTTC.

The V and J genes are TRBV27 and TRBJ1-2; 8 bases fit TRBD1. Germline lookup yields CDR1 MNHEY and CDR2 SMNVEV (reference sequence). Trimming removed 7 bases from V and 4 bases from J; junction bases left unmatched: 5. The CDR3 has 13 amino acids. CDR3 loop: CASTDRVAYGYTF. The DNA of the CDR3 is TGTGCCAGCACGGACAGGGTCGCCTATGGCTACACCTTC.

The rearrangement links TRBV9 to TRBJ1-1; 8 nucleotides agree with TRBD1. Unmatched junction bases numbered 9, after V lost 3 bases and J lost 5 bases. Germline CDR1 SGDLS, CDR2 YYNGEE. This CDR3 spans 15 amino acids. The CDR3 here is CASSATGVWGTEAFF. CDR3 DNA: TGTGCCAGCAGCGCGACAGGGGTTTGGGGTACTGAAGCTTTCTTT. The full variable domain, its missing parts supplied by reference TRBV9 and TRBJ1-1, is DSGVTQTPKHLITATGQRVTLRCSPRSGDLSVYWYQQSLDQGLQFLIQYYNGEERAKGNILERFSAQQFPDLHSELNLSSLELGDSALYFCASSATGVWGTEAFFGQGTRLTVV.

The CDR3 region is CASSLGLAADTQYF. The DNA for the CDR3 is TGTGCCAGCAGCTTAGGACTAGCGGCAGATACGCAGTATTTT. This chain connects TRBV11-3 to TRBJ2-3; TRBD2 aligns across 9 bases. J was trimmed by 4 bases and V by 1 base; bases with no gene match: 0. From germline, CDR1 is SGHNT and CDR2 YENEEA. The CDR3 is 14 residues long.

The chain combines TRBV3-1 (or the pseudogene TRBV3-2) with TRBJ2-7; D gene uncertain. With 4 bases removed from V and 4 bases from J, the gap between germline ends came to 11 bases. This CDR3 region has 13 residues. The germline CDR1 and CDR2 sequences are LGHDT and YNNKEL (reference sequence). Written as DNA, the CDR3 is TGTGCCAGCAGCCCCTACCACCGGTACGAGCAGTACTTC. This sequence encodes CASSPYHRYEQYF.

The gene calls are TRBV24-1 and TRBJ2-7; 7 positions agree with TRBD1. This CDR3 contains 15 residues. The ends lost 0 bases at V and 2 bases at J; junction bases unmatched: 3. CDR1 and CDR2 from the germline V gene are KGHDR and SFDVKD. The CDR3 reads CATSDLNRGTYEQYF. CDR3 coding DNA: TGTGCCACCAGTGATTTGAACAGGGGAACCTACGAGCAGTACTTC.

This chain connects TRBV6-5 to TRBJ1-2; a weak D match, TRBD1 (5 bases). This CDR3 has 14 residues. The ends were cut back, 5 bases at V and 8 bases at J, with 18 bases in the middle. CDR1 is MNHEY, CDR2 SVGAGI, per germline. The CDR3 DNA sequence: TGTGCCAGCAGTCCGGGACGGGATGCGAGGGGCTACACCTTC. This sequence encodes CASSPGRDARGYTF.

V gene TRBV6-4 combines with J gene TRBJ1-1; D ambiguous. This CDR3 contains 14 residues. Germline CDR1 MRHNA, CDR2 SNTAGT. The ends were cut back, 2 bases at V and 1 base at J, with 8 bases in the middle. CDR3 region: CASSDTSKNTEAFF. CDR3 coding DNA: TGTGCCAGCAGTGACACCTCCAAGAACACTGAAGCTTTCTTT.

In its sample, this clone was seen once. This chain joins TRBV19 and TRBJ1-5; D uncertain. V was shortened by 1 base and J by 6 bases, with 4 bases between the two germline ends. Germline CDR1 reads LNHDA; CDR2 reads SQIVND (reference sequence). CDR3 length: 12 residues. CDR3 nucleotides: TGTGCCAGTAGTATAGGAGCTCAGCCCCAGCATTTT. Encoded protein: CASSIGAQPQHF.

This clone was counted between two and nine times. The chain uses TRBV9 and TRBJ1-1, with unresolved D. The CDR3 consists of 14 residues. Trimming took off 0 bases at V and 1 base at J, with 7 bases between the two ends. Germline CDR1 reads SGDLS; CDR2 reads YYNGEE. In DNA, the CDR3 is TGTGCCAGCAGCGTAGGGACGGCGAACACTGAAGCTTTCTTT. Its protein is CASSVGTANTEAFF.

This chain's CDR3 is CASTSRGTQYF. As DNA, the CDR3 is TGTGCCAGCACCTCCAGGGGTACGCAGTATTTT. The chain uses TRBV6-5 and TRBJ2-3; D perhaps matches TRBD1 (6 bases). The CDR3 length is 11 residues. V lost 7 bases to trimming and J lost 8 bases, with 10 bases between them. CDR1 and CDR2 (germline): MNHEY, SVGAGI.

This clone turned up a few times. The chain employs TRBV27 and TRBJ1-6; 7 nucleotides match TRBD1. This CDR3 region has 14 residues. From germline, CDR1 is MNHEY and CDR2 SMNVEV (reference sequence). J gave up 8 bases and V 2 bases, and 3 bases lay outside the gene matches. DNA of the CDR3: TGTGCCAGCAGTTTAACACAGGGGTATTCACCCCTCCACTTT. It specifies CASSLTQGYSPLHF.

This chain joins TRBV2 and TRBJ1-5; TRBD1 matches at 8 bases. With V trimmed by 8 bases and J by 3 bases, 3 bases remained unmatched. CDR1 SNHLY and CDR2 FYNNEI come from the germline V gene. The CDR3 is 13 amino acids. CDR3 DNA sequence: TGTGCCAGCGACAGGGGCCTCAATCAGCCCCAGCATTTT. This sequence encodes CASDRGLNQPQHF.

This rearrangement joins TRBV30 to TRBJ1-2; 10 bases agree with TRBD1. The ends lost 5 bases at V and 4 bases at J; junction bases unmatched: 7. Germline V lookup: CDR1 GTSNPN, CDR2 SVGIG (reference sequence). This CDR3 comprises 14 residues. The CDR3 is CAWLPTGGSYGYTF. As DNA, the CDR3 is TGTGCCTGGCTTCCGACAGGGGGCAGCTATGGCTACACCTTC.

CDR3 region: CASSAKDRNASPLHF. CDR3 in DNA: TGTGCCAGCAGCGCTAAGGACAGGAACGCTTCACCCCTCCACTTT. The chain employs TRBV5-6 and TRBJ1-6, with 7 bases fitting TRBD1. J lost 9 bases, V lost 4 bases, and 10 bases had no gene match. The germline V gene has CDR1 SGHDT and CDR2 YYEEEE. The CDR3 consists of 15 residues.

The rearrangement uses TRBV14 and TRBJ1-1; D call uncertain. The CDR3 loop spans 13 amino acids. Trimming pared 1 base from V and 3 bases from J, leaving 6 bases between. Germline-derived CDR1 and CDR2 are SGHDN and FVKESK. DNA of the CDR3: TGTGCCAGCAGCCAAGCCGTGTACACTGAAGCTTTCTTT. The encoded protein is CASSQAVYTEAFF.

V is TRBV20-1 and J is TRBJ1-2; D gene uncertain. Germline values: CDR1 DFQATT, CDR2 SNEGSKA (reference sequence). The CDR3 is 11 amino acids. Trimming took 4 bases from V and 4 from J, leaving 7 bases between them. CDR3 amino acids: CSATNSYGYTF. CDR3 DNA sequence: TGCAGTGCTACCAACTCCTATGGCTACACCTTC.

The J gene is TRBJ2-3, the V gene TRBV19; D gene unclear. The CDR3 consists of 15 residues. CDR1 and CDR2 (germline): LNHDA, SQIVND (reference sequence). Trimming took off 3 bases at V and 4 bases at J, with 14 bases between the two ends. CDR3 nucleotide sequence: TGTGCCAGTAGTATGGCGTCCCTGGCCCCAGATACGCAGTATTTT. Its translation: CASSMASLAPDTQYF.

This chain links TRBV9 with TRBJ1-3; D might be TRBD1 (6 bases). Trimming cost V 0 bases and J 2 bases, with 9 bases left between them. Germline CDR1 is SGDLS and CDR2 is YYNGEE. The CDR3 has 15 amino acids. The CDR3 DNA reads as TGTGCCAGCAGCGTAGATGGGGGCACTGGAAACACCATATATTTT. Translation gives CASSVDGGTGNTIYF.

J is TRBJ1-2 and V is TRBV6-1, with 11 positions matching TRBD1. Germline CDR1 is MNHNS and CDR2 is SASEGT. V dropped 2 bases and J dropped 2; count of bases not matched to a gene: 7. CDR3 length equals 17 residues. The CDR3 region has the DNA TGTGCCAGCAGTGAACGTAGGACAGGGGGCAGGAACTATGGCTACACCTTC. This codes for CASSERRTGGRNYGYTF.

The rearrangement links TRBV5-8 to TRBJ1-5; D may be TRBD1 (5 bases). V was shortened by 0 bases and J by 0 bases, with 7 bases between the two germline ends. Per the germline V gene, CDR1 is SGHTS and CDR2 is YDEGEE. The CDR3 has 15 residues. CDR3: CASSLAGASNQPQHF. CDR3 nucleotide sequence: TGTGCCAGCAGCTTGGCCGGGGCTAGCAATCAGCCCCAGCATTTT.

This clone was observed a single time. The chain couples TRBV19 to TRBJ2-7; 9 nucleotides align to TRBD1. Germline V gives CDR1 LNHDA, CDR2 SQIVND (reference sequence). CDR3 size: 15 residues. V lost 9 bases to trimming and J lost 3 bases; unmatched junction nucleotides: 12. CDR3 loop: CASLDRGTGCYEQYF. Here the CDR3 DNA reads TGTGCCAGCCTTGACCGTGGGACAGGGTGCTACGAGCAGTACTTC.